The sequence of this T cell receptor (beta chain) was determined in a study of blood T cells in healthy people across ages. This clonotype has just one count. Sample donors were healthy Caucasian individuals that came from Russia, aged 6 to 90. Sample-barcoded 5' priming and a J-beta primer mix drove a second PCR of about 6 to 12 cycles. Each cDNA molecule was tagged by a template-switch adaptor with 12 random nucleotides. TCRdb re-called the 5' RACE reads with MiXCR, one entry per CDR3 protein. The sample yields roughly 650,000 distinct CDR3 sequences, approximately 29% seen once. The CDR3 runs 12 residues. The ends were cut back, 7 bases at V and 4 bases at J, with 7 bases in the middle.

The receptor was isolated from an elderly woman in good health. Sequencing used blood. The chain carries TRBV12-3 or TRBV12-4 and TRBJ2-2; D uncertain. CDR3 residues: CASTRGTGELFF. The CDR3 DNA follows: TGTGCCAGCACCAGAGGCACCGGGGAGCTGTTTTTT.